Presented here are 8 T cell receptor beta chains from one specimen sequenced in a study of T cells in Graves' hyperthyroidism and ophthalmopathy. TCR beta CDR3 regions were amplified from RNA transcripts. HTBI primers drove first-round RT-PCR of the TCR CDR3. TCRdb reprocessed the multiplex PCR reads with MiXCR, giving one entry per CDR3 protein. The sample includes 190,000 or so distinct CDR3 sequences, about 16% of them seen just once. Sequenced: blood. The receptors were gathered from a man aged 40-50 years with Graves' hyperthyroidism.

This clonotype was seen only a few times. This may stem from a read error, because a much larger clone lies one nucleotide away. The V gene is TRBV2, the J gene TRBJ2-5, with D uncertain. V lost 6 bases to trimming and J lost 5 bases, with 10 bases between them. The V gene's germline CDR1 is SNHLY and CDR2 FYNNEI. CDR3 length: 12 amino acids. This CDR3 is CASSLGLETQYF. CDR3 sequence (DNA): TGTGCCAGCAGCCTAGGGTTGGAGACCCAGTACTTC.

This clonotype was recorded many times. V usage is TRBV18 and J usage is TRBJ1-2, with 7 bases aligning to TRBD1. The V segment lost 5 bases and the J segment 4 bases; nucleotides outside the gene matches: 1. The CDR3 spans 12 residues. CDR1 and CDR2 (germline): KGHSH, LQKENI. The CDR3 is CASSYRGYGYTF. The DNA of the CDR3 is TGTGCCAGCTCATACAGGGGCTATGGCTACACCTTC.

The sample holds many counts of this clonotype. The chain links TRBV7-8 to TRBJ2-5, with a weak D call TRBD1 (6 bases). V was clipped by 4 bases and J by 2 bases, with 29 bases between them. CDR1 is SGHVS and CDR2 is FQNEAQ in the germline V gene. The CDR3 has 20 residues. The CDR3 DNA reads as TGTGCCAGCAGCTCCCTCCTCCGGACAGCCTTCCTAGGGGTTCAAGAGACCCAGTACTTC. Translating gives CASSSLLRTAFLGVQETQYF.

This clonotype appeared a single time. Possible read error: a much larger clone is one base away. The J gene is TRBJ2-7, the V gene TRBV20-1; 7 bases are shared with TRBD2. V shed 5 bases, J shed 3 bases, and the junction held 10 bases outside the gene matches. This CDR3 has 14 residues. Germline lookup yields CDR1 DFQATT and CDR2 SNEGSKA (reference sequence). The DNA of the CDR3 is TGCAGTGCTGGAAAATCGGGGGGTGGCTACGAGCAGTACTTC. This sequence encodes CSAGKSGGGYEQYF.

The table lists this clonotype with many counts. The chain uses TRBV12-3 or TRBV12-4 and TRBJ1-3; D remains unclear. This CDR3 has 12 residues. With 7 bases removed from V and 0 bases from J, the gap between germline ends came to 4 bases. The CDR3: CASTISGNTIYF. CDR3 nucleotides: TGTGCCAGCACCATCTCTGGAAACACCATATATTTT.

J is TRBJ1-1 and V is TRBV19; D gene ambiguous. CDR3 length: 14 amino acids. Looked up from germline, CDR1 is LNHDA and CDR2 is SQIVND (reference sequence). V lost 3 bases and J lost 1, with 9 bases in between. CDR3 loop: CASSMPHKNTEAFF. The CDR3 DNA follows: TGTGCCAGTAGTATGCCACACAAGAACACTGAAGCTTTCTTT. Variable domain in full (rest from reference TRBV19 and TRBJ1-1): DGGITQSPKYLFRKEGQNVTLSCEQNLNHDAMYWYRQDPGQGLRLIYYSQIVNDFQKGDIAEGYSVSREKKESFPLTVTSAQKNPTAFYLCASSMPHKNTEAFFGQGTRLTVV.

This clonotype was seen at least ten times. The chain combines TRBV28 with TRBJ2-1, with D tentatively TRBD1 (6 bases). Trimming took off 7 bases at V and 9 bases at J, with 22 bases between the two ends. Germline-derived CDR1 and CDR2 are MDHEN and SYDVKM. The length of the CDR3 is 15 residues. The DNA of the CDR3 is TGTGCCAGCAATCAACCAGGGCAGGGGATGAGTGAGCAGTTCTTC. It encodes CASNQPGQGMSEQFF.

For this clonotype: One base away lies a much larger clone, so this may be a sequencing read error. The rearrangement joins TRBV6-1 to TRBJ2-1, with TRBD2 identical over 15 bases. In germline, CDR1 is MNHNS, CDR2 SASEGT. This CDR3 spans 16 amino acids. The CDR3: CAGRTTKGLAGGEQFF. The DNA for the CDR3 is TGTGCCGGCAGAACGACCAAGGGACTAGCGGGGGGTGAGCAGTTCTTC.